A selection of T cell receptor beta chains follows, all from one sample in a study of post-analysis software for immune sequencing data. TCRdb fed the PCR reads into MiXCR, producing one record per CDR3 protein. The profile shows hundreds of thousands of distinct CDR3 sequences, about 27% of them singletons. Material: blood. All receptors derive from a girl aged 10 to 17 with multiple sclerosis. CDR3s include the opening cysteine and the closing phenylalanine or tryptophan. The order of the fields is V gene, CDR3 protein.

v_gene: TRBV7-2
CDR3aa: CASSPHLTGPNQPQHF

v_gene: TRBV12-3/TRBV12-4
CDR3aa: CASSSIAGGTEQYF

v_gene: TRBV20-1
CDR3aa: CSAGLAGYEQYF

v_gene: TRBV20-1
CDR3aa: CSARPVLADTYEQYF

v_gene: TRBV7-2
CDR3aa: CASTSGLRYNEQFF

v_gene: TRBV20-1
CDR3aa: CSARDEGAGADTDTQYF

v_gene: TRBV9
CDR3aa: CASSVRGGDQETQYF

v_gene: TRBV5-1
CDR3aa: CASSLGPRGSSYNEQFF

v_gene: TRBV20-1
CDR3aa: CSAPRTEYEQYF

v_gene: TRBV9
CDR3aa: CASSVWTSSYNEQFF

v_gene: TRBV20-1
CDR3aa: CSAGGLAGVDEQFF

v_gene: TRBV20-1
CDR3aa: CSARNPGRTGELFF

v_gene: TRBV7-2
CDR3aa: CASGPFSWGPGTDTQYF

v_gene: TRBV28
CDR3aa: CASRFSKYGAEAFF

v_gene: TRBV20-1
CDR3aa: CSARFPLAEGYTF

v_gene: TRBV6-5
CDR3aa: CASIGRGTGINEQFF

v_gene: TRBV20-1
CDR3aa: CSARRRISSYEQYF